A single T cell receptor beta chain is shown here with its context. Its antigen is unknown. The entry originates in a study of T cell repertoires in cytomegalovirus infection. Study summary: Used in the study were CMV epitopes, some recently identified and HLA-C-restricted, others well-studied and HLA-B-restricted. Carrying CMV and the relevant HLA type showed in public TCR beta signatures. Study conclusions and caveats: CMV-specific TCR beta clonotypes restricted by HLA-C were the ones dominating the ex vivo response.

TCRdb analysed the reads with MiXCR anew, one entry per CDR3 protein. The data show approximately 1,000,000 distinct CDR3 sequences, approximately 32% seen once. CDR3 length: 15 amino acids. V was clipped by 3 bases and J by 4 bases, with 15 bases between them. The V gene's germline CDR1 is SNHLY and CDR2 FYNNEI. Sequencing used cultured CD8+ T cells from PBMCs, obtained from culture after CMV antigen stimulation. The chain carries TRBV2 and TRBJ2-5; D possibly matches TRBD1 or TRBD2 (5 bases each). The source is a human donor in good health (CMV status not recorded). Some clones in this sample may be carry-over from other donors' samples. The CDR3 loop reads CASSEGEGMPETQYF. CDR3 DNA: TGTGCCAGCAGTGAGGGGGAAGGCATGCCAGAGACCCAGTACTTC.